The clone carrying this TCR beta chain was observed a handful of times. What it binds is unknown. The ends were cut back, 6 bases at V and 0 bases at J, with 13 bases in the middle. The CDR3 extends over 15 amino acids. The germline V gene encodes CDR1 MRHNA and CDR2 SNTAGT. This sample is part of a study of cytomegalovirus exposure and HLA in healthy donors. Study-level results: The tendency of first-cohort TCR clusters to co-occur in the 120 validation repertoires was identified by a subsequent analysis. The majority of TCR sequences were rare, yet some public TCRs appeared in many donors. Investigators reported under 200 TCR beta chains as tied to cytomegalovirus.

Produced via immunoSEQ multiplex PCR; TCRdb's table is partial and in-frame only. Here the sample spans 250,000 to 350,000 clones, over 75% being singletons. Sequenced material: PBMCs. This receptor was identified in a young man in good health and CMV-seronegative. The chain carries TRBV6-4 and TRBJ2-3; TRBD2 might be the D (6 bases). CDR3 in DNA: TGTGCCAGCAGGCCGGACGGGGGAAGCACAGATACGCAGTATTTT. Residues: CASRPDGGSTDTQYF.